This T cell receptor (beta chain) was captured by sequencing in a study of graft-versus-host responses after intestinal transplantation. About the research overall: Recipients underwent multivisceral, liver-intestinal, or isolated intestinal transplants. Anti-thymocyte globulin served as induction for all recipients, who then took tacrolimus and steroids for about 3 years.

As concerns this clone: The target antigen is unknown.

Generated by immunoSEQ multiplex PCR, the TCRdb table keeps only in-frame clones and is missing some. The data show over 70,000 clones, with around 83% seen just once and 17% held by the top ten. The CDR3 consists of 13 residues. CDR1 WNHNN and CDR2 SYGVQD come from the germline V gene (reference sequence). Trimming shortened V by 1 base and J by 0 bases, and 1 base separated the two germline ends. General study results and limits: High graft-versus-host to host-versus-graft T cell clonal ratios marked allografts of patients with graft-donor macrochimerism. Detection of GvH clones occurred in recipient marrow, and some had their first appearance in ileum or blood.

The chain employs TRBV10-1 and TRBJ1-5; D ambiguous. This TCR was recovered from a human donor who received an intestinal transplant. Here the sequenced sample was unstimulated CD8+ T cells sorted from spleen or lymph node cells, taken before intestinal transplant. The CDR3 DNA reads TGCGCCAGCAGTGAGTATAGCAATCAGCCCCAGCATTTT. This gives the protein CASSEYSNQPQHF.